Listed below are T cell receptor beta chains from one sample, sequenced in a study of T-cell reconstitution after alpha-beta-depleted transplantation in children. TCRdb reprocessed the PCR reads via MiXCR and lists one record per CDR3 protein. The sample holds some 200,000 distinct CDR3 sequences, roughly 7.5% seen once. Sequencing used PBMCs from the stem cell graft donor, obtained from the stem cell graft. The receptors shown here come from a human donor who donated a stem cell graft to a child with Wiskott-Aldrich syndrome. The CDR3 runs from the conserved cysteine through the conserved F or W. A D gene is named only where the DNA matches it firmly. Some rows have no size entry. The others give once, few or many, or a class for an expanded clone.

D: .; J: TRBJ2-7; size: many; V: TRBV6-1; DNA: TGTGCCAGCAGTAAGGTAGACAGCACCTACGAGCAGTACTTC; CDR3: CASSKVDSTYEQYF
D: .; J: TRBJ2-7; size: few; V: TRBV7-6; DNA: TGTGCCAGCAGCGCAACCGGGGAACGGCTCGAGCAGTACTTC; CDR3: CASSATGERLEQYF
D: TRBD2; J: TRBJ2-1; size: .; V: TRBV7-6; DNA: TGTGCCAGCAGCTCCCGGAGCGGGAGGGACGATGAGCAGTTCTTC; CDR3: CASSSRSGRDDEQFF
D: TRBD1; J: TRBJ2-7; size: many; V: TRBV6-6; DNA: TGTGCCAGCAGTCAGACAGGGGACGAGCAGTACTTC; CDR3: CASSQTGDEQYF
D: .; J: TRBJ1-4; size: .; V: TRBV24-1; DNA: TGTGCCACCAGTGAACATCGGGCCGAAGAGGGTGAAAAACTGTTTTTT; CDR3: CATSEHRAEEGEKLFF
D: TRBD1; J: TRBJ2-7; size: many; V: TRBV12-3/TRBV12-4; DNA: TGTGCCAGCAGTTTTCGACAGGGGGTCTCCTACGAGCAGTACTTC; CDR3: CASSFRQGVSYEQYF
D: .; J: TRBJ2-5; size: .; V: TRBV30; DNA: TGTGCCTGGAGTGTACAGAAGGGTTCAGAGGAGACCCAGTACTTC; CDR3: CAWSVQKGSEETQYF
D: .; J: TRBJ2-3; size: many; V: TRBV25-1; DNA: TGTGCCAGCAGTGGCCTGAGTGGAACAGATACGCAGTATTTT; CDR3: CASSGLSGTDTQYF
D: .; J: TRBJ2-7; size: many; V: TRBV29-1; DNA: TGCAGCGTTGCAAGTTACGAGCAGTACTTC; CDR3: CSVASYEQYF
D: TRBD2; J: TRBJ2-1; size: many; V: TRBV7-8; DNA: TGTGCCAGCAGCTCCTTAGCGGGGGGGGCCTACAATGAGCAGTTCTTC; CDR3: CASSSLAGGAYNEQFF
D: TRBD1; J: TRBJ1-5; size: few; V: TRBV3-1; DNA: TGTGCCAGCAGCCAGGACAGGGGTCCCAATCAGCCCCAGCATTTT; CDR3: CASSQDRGPNQPQHF
D: TRBD2; J: TRBJ2-7; size: many; V: TRBV7-2; DNA: TGTGCCAGCAGCTACGGGACTAGGGTGGAGAACGAGCAGTACTTC; CDR3: CASSYGTRVENEQYF
D: .; J: TRBJ2-2; size: many; V: TRBV12-3/TRBV12-4; DNA: TGTGCCAGCAGTCCCGATTACAGGGTTAGTTCCGGGGAGCTGTTTTTT; CDR3: CASSPDYRVSSGELFF
D: .; J: TRBJ2-7; size: many; V: TRBV6-1; DNA: TGTGCCAGCAGTGAAGAAGTTGACAGCTTCTACGAGCAGTACTTC; CDR3: CASSEEVDSFYEQYF
D: .; J: TRBJ2-1; size: .; V: TRBV27; DNA: TGTGCCAGCAGTTTGAGTCCTAGCGCGTACAATGAGCAGTTCTTC; CDR3: CASSLSPSAYNEQFF
D: .; J: TRBJ2-5; size: .; V: TRBV30; DNA: TGTGCCTGGAGGGTTAACGAGTGGGGCTGGCGGTCGTACCAAGAGACCCAGTACTTC; CDR3: CAWRVNEWGWRSYQETQYF
D: .; J: TRBJ2-7; size: many; V: TRBV11-2; DNA: TGTGCCAGCAGCCACGCAGGGGCTCCCTACGAGCAGTACTTC; CDR3: CASSHAGAPYEQYF
D: .; J: TRBJ2-2; size: many; V: TRBV6-1; DNA: TGTGCCAGCAGTCCCCCAGGGTTCGCGAACACCGGGGAGCTGTTTTTT; CDR3: CASSPPGFANTGELFF
D: TRBD2; J: TRBJ2-1; size: many; V: TRBV25-1; DNA: TGTGCCAGCAGTGGGGACTATGGACTAGCGGCTTACAATGAGCAGTTCTTC; CDR3: CASSGDYGLAAYNEQFF
D: .; J: TRBJ1-2; size: .; V: TRBV14; DNA: TGTGCCAGCAGCCCTTTAGGAGGGATTGGCTACACCTTC; CDR3: CASSPLGGIGYTF
D: .; J: TRBJ2-1; size: many; V: TRBV7-8; DNA: TGTGCCAGCACCCTGGAGGATGAGCAGTTCTTC; CDR3: CASTLEDEQFF
D: .; J: TRBJ2-3; size: many; V: TRBV7-2; DNA: TGTGCCAGCAGCGTCGGGGGGCGCGGCACAGATACGCAGTATTTT; CDR3: CASSVGGRGTDTQYF
D: TRBD2; J: TRBJ2-1; size: .; V: TRBV12-3/TRBV12-4; DNA: TGTGCCAGCAGTTTAATCGGACTAGCATTGGCCAATGAGCAGTTCTTC; CDR3: CASSLIGLALANEQFF
D: .; J: TRBJ1-2; size: .; V: TRBV6-2/TRBV6-3; DNA: TGTGCCAGCAGTTACCCCACGGGGTCCCAGGCGGGCTATGGCTACACCTTC; CDR3: CASSYPTGSQAGYGYTF
D: .; J: TRBJ2-2; size: .; V: TRBV10-2; DNA: TGCGCCAGCACTCAGGCGGAGGGCGGGGAGCTGTTTTTT; CDR3: CASTQAEGGELFF
D: .; J: TRBJ1-6; size: few; V: TRBV12-3/TRBV12-4; DNA: TGTGCCAGCAGTCGATGGTCCTATAATTCACCCCTCCACTTT; CDR3: CASSRWSYNSPLHF
D: .; J: TRBJ1-1; size: many; V: TRBV6-5; DNA: TGTGCCAGCAGTTACTCGTCCTCCCCACCCGGTGAAGCTTTCTTT; CDR3: CASSYSSSPPGEAFF
D: .; J: TRBJ2-7; size: many; V: TRBV12-3/TRBV12-4; DNA: TGTGCCAGCTTGCGGAGAAACTCCTACGAGCAGTACTTC; CDR3: CASLRRNSYEQYF
D: .; J: TRBJ1-1; size: many; V: TRBV5-6; DNA: TGTGCCAGCAGCTTCGGGAGGGGGGCTGAAGCTTTCTTT; CDR3: CASSFGRGAEAFF
D: .; J: TRBJ2-2; size: many; V: TRBV19; DNA: TGTGCCAGTAGTATTTCGGGATCCAAGGAGCTGTTTTTT; CDR3: CASSISGSKELFF
D: .; J: TRBJ2-7; size: many; V: TRBV20-1; DNA: TGCAGTGCTAGTAAGGCGGGATCTATTGACGAGCAGTACTTC; CDR3: CSASKAGSIDEQYF
D: .; J: TRBJ1-1; size: .; V: TRBV2; DNA: TGTGCCAGCAGGAGAGAGACCCAAGCTTTCTTT; CDR3: CASRRETQAFF
D: TRBD1; J: TRBJ2-7; size: many; V: TRBV27; DNA: TGTGCCAGCAGTTTGAGACAGGGGCAGTACGAGCAGTACTTC; CDR3: CASSLRQGQYEQYF
D: .; J: TRBJ2-3; size: many; V: TRBV29-1; DNA: TGCAGCGTTGATAGGTGGGAGGATACGCAGTATTTT; CDR3: CSVDRWEDTQYF
D: .; J: TRBJ2-7; size: many; V: TRBV6-5; DNA: TGTGCCAGCAGTTCTACAGGTGAATCCTACGAGCAGTACTTC; CDR3: CASSSTGESYEQYF
D: TRBD2; J: TRBJ2-7; size: many; V: TRBV20-1; DNA: TGCAGTGCTATCCCTAGCCTTACTAGCGGGGGACATTACTACGAGCAGTACTTC; CDR3: CSAIPSLTSGGHYYEQYF
D: TRBD2; J: TRBJ2-2; size: many; V: TRBV24-1; DNA: TGTGCCACCAGTGACGGGACTAGCGGGAGGACCGGGGAGCTGTTTTTT; CDR3: CATSDGTSGRTGELFF
D: TRBD2; J: TRBJ2-7; size: many; V: TRBV14; DNA: TGTGCCAGCAGCCAGGGGGACTATTACGAGCAGTACTTC; CDR3: CASSQGDYYEQYF
D: TRBD2; J: TRBJ2-7; size: many; V: TRBV20-1; DNA: TGCAGTGCTAGTGTAACTAGCGGGTACGAGCAGTACTTC; CDR3: CSASVTSGYEQYF
D: TRBD1; J: TRBJ1-2; size: many; V: TRBV6-1; DNA: TGTGCCAGCAGCCCCACGGGACAGGGATTATATGGCTACACCTTC; CDR3: CASSPTGQGLYGYTF
D: .; J: TRBJ2-1; size: many; V: TRBV5-5; DNA: TGTGCCAGCAGCTTGGCGGCAGGGGACTACAATGAGCAGTTCTTC; CDR3: CASSLAAGDYNEQFF
D: .; J: TRBJ1-1; size: few; V: TRBV6-1; DNA: TGTGCCAGCACCATGCGGGTGGAGAACACTGAAGCTTTCTTT; CDR3: CASTMRVENTEAFF
D: .; J: TRBJ2-3; size: many; V: TRBV27; DNA: TGTGCCAGCAGTTTATCGGGGGGATATGCGTATTTT; CDR3: CASSLSGGYAYF
D: .; J: TRBJ1-1; size: many; V: TRBV14; DNA: TGTGCCAGCAGCCAAGACCTCATGAACACTGAAGCTTTCTTT; CDR3: CASSQDLMNTEAFF
D: TRBD1; J: TRBJ2-1; size: .; V: TRBV20-1; DNA: TGCAGTGCGGGGGGGGACAGGGCGATTAATGAGCAGTTCTTC; CDR3: CSAGGDRAINEQFF
D: TRBD1; J: TRBJ2-5; size: many; V: TRBV5-1; DNA: TGCGCCAGCAGCTCAACGGACAGGGTATCGGAGACCCAGTACTTC; CDR3: CASSSTDRVSETQYF
D: .; J: TRBJ1-6; size: many; V: TRBV5-1; DNA: TGCGCCAGCAGCTTGGGAGGTACCTATAATTCACCCCTCCACTTT; CDR3: CASSLGGTYNSPLHF
D: .; J: TRBJ1-5; size: many; V: TRBV12-3/TRBV12-4; DNA: TGTGCCAGCAGTTCCGTTTTGGGGGGGATACAGCCCCAGCATTTT; CDR3: CASSSVLGGIQPQHF
D: TRBD1; J: TRBJ1-5; size: .; V: TRBV27; DNA: TGTGCCAGCCGTTATCTAGACAGGGGTGATCAGCCCCAGCATTTT; CDR3: CASRYLDRGDQPQHF
D: .; J: TRBJ2-2; size: .; V: TRBV11-3; DNA: TGTGCCAGCAGCAAGGGGGTCACCGGGGAGCTGTTTTTT; CDR3: CASSKGVTGELFF
D: .; J: TRBJ1-1; size: .; V: TRBV12-3/TRBV12-4; DNA: TGTGCCAGCAGTTTAACCTGGAACACTGAAGCTTTCTTT; CDR3: CASSLTWNTEAFF
D: TRBD1; J: TRBJ2-1; size: .; V: TRBV5-1; DNA: TGCGCCAGCAGCGCCGGGGACAGATACAATGAGCAGTTCTTC; CDR3: CASSAGDRYNEQFF
D: .; J: TRBJ1-3; size: .; V: TRBV6-5; DNA: TGTGCCAGCAAACCGGGACACAGCTCTGGAAACACCATATATTTT; CDR3: CASKPGHSSGNTIYF
D: .; J: TRBJ1-5; size: many; V: TRBV28; DNA: TGTGCCAGCAGTCGCCCCCGGGCAGGGAGCAGCAATCAGCCCCAGCATTTT; CDR3: CASSRPRAGSSNQPQHF
D: TRBD1; J: TRBJ1-1; size: many; V: TRBV10-3; DNA: TGTGCCATCACCGGGGGACAGGGAGTCACTGAAGCTTTCTTT; CDR3: CAITGGQGVTEAFF
D: .; J: TRBJ2-1; size: .; V: TRBV27; DNA: TGTGCCAGCAGTACCGCCGGGGTCCACAATGAGCAGTTCTTC; CDR3: CASSTAGVHNEQFF